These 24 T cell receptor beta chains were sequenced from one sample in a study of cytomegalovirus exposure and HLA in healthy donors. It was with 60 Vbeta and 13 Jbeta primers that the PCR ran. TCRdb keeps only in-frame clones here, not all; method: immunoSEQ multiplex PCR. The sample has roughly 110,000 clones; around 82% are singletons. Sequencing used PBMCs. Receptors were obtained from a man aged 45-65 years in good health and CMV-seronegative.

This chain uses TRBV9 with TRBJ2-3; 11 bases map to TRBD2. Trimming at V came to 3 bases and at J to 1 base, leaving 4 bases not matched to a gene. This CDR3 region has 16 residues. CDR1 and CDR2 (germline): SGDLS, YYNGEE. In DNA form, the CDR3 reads TGTGCCAGCAGCGCCCTGACTAGCGGGGGCACAGATACGCAGTATTTT. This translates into CASSALTSGGTDTQYF.

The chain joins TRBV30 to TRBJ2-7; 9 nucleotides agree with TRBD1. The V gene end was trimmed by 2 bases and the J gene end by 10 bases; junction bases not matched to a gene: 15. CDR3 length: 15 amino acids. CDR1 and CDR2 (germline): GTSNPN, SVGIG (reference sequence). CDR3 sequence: CAWSTVGTGTGLQYF. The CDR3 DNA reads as TGTGCCTGGAGTACTGTGGGGACAGGGACGGGGTTACAGTACTTC.

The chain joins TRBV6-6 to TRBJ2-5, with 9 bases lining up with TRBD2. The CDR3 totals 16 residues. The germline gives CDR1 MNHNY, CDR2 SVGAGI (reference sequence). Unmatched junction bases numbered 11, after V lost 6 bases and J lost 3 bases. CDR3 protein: CASRKSGTSREETQYF. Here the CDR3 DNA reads TGTGCCAGCAGGAAGTCGGGGACTAGCCGGGAAGAGACCCAGTACTTC.

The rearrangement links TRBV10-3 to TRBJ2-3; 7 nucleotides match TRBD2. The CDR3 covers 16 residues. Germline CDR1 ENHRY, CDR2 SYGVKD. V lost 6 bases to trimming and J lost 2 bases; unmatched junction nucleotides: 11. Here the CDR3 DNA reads TGTGCCATCAGCGCTAAAGGACTAGGGAACACAGATACGCAGTATTTT. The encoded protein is CAISAKGLGNTDTQYF.

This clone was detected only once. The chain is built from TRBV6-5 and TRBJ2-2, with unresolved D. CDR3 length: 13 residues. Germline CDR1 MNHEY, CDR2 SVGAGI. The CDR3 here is CAHSSSRTGELFF. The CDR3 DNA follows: TGTGCTCATTCGAGTTCTCGGACCGGGGAGCTGTTTTTT.

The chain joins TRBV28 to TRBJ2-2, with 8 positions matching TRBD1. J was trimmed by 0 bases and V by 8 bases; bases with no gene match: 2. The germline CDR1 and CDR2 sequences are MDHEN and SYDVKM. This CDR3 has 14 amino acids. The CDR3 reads CASEGQANTGELFF. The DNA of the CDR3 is TGTGCCAGCGAGGGACAGGCGAACACCGGGGAGCTGTTTTTT.

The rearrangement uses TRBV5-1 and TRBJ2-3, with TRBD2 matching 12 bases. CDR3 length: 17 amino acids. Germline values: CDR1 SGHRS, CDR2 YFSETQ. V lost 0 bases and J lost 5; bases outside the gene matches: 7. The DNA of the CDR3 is TGCGCCAGCAGCTTGGAGGGCCTAGCGGGGGGGCGAGATACGCAGTATTTT. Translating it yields CASSLEGLAGGRDTQYF.

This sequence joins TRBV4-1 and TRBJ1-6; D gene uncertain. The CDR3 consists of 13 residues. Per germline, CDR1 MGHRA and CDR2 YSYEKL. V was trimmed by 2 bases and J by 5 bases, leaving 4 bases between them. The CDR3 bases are TGCGCCAGCAGCCAACTCGATAATTCACCCCTCCACTTT. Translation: CASSQLDNSPLHF.

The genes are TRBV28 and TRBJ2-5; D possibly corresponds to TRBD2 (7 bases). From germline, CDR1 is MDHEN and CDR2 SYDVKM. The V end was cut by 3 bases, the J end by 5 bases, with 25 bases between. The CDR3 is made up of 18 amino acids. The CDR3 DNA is TGTGCCAGCAGTTTTGTGGTCGAGGGGGGGTTCGTGGTGGAGACCCAGTACTTC. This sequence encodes CASSFVVEGGFVVETQYF.

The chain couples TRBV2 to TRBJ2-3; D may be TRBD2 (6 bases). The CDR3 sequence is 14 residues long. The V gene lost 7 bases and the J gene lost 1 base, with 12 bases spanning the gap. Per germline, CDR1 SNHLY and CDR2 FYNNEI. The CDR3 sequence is CASTASAGTDTQYF. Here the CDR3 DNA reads TGTGCCAGCACGGCTAGCGCGGGCACAGATACGCAGTATTTT.

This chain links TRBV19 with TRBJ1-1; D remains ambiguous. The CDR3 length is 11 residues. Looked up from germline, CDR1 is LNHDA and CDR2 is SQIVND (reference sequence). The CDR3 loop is CASGLNTEAFF. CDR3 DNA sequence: TGTGCTTCCGGGTTGAACACTGAAGCTTTCTTT.

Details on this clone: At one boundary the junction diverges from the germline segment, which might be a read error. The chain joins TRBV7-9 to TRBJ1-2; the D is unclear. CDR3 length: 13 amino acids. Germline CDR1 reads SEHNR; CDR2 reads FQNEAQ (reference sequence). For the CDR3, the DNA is TGTTCCAGCAGCTTGGGCAGGAACTATGGCTACACCTTC. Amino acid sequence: CSSSLGRNYGYTF.

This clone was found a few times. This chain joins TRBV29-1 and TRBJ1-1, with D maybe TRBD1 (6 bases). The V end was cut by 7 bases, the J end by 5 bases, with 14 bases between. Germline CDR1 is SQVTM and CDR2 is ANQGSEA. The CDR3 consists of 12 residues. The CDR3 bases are TGCAGCGCCGGAGGGGGGGATACTGAAGCTTTCTTT. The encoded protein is CSAGGGDTEAFF.

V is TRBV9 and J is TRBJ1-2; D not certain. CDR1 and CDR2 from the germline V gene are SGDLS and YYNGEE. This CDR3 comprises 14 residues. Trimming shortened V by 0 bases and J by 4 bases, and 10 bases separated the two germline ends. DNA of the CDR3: TGTGCCAGCAGCGTAGATGACTCTGTCTATGGCTACACCTTC. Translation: CASSVDDSVYGYTF.

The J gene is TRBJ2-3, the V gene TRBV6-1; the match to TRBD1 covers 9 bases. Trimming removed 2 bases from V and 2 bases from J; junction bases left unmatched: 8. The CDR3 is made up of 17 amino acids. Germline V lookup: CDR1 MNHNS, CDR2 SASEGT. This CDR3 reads CASSERGTGGPTDTQYF. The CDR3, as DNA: TGTGCCAGCAGTGAACGGGGAACAGGGGGCCCCACAGATACGCAGTATTTT.

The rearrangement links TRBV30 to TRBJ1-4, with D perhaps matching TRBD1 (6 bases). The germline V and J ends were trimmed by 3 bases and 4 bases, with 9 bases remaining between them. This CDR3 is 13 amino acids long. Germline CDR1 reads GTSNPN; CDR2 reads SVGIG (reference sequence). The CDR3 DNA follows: TGTGCCTGGAGCCAAGGGGGTAATGAAAAACTGTTTTTT. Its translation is CAWSQGGNEKLFF.

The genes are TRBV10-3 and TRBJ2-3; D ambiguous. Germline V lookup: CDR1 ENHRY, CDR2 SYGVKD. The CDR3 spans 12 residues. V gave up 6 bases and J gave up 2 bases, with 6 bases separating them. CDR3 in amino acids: CAIRTNTDTQYF. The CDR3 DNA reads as TGTGCCATCAGAACTAACACAGATACGCAGTATTTT.

The CDR3 DNA sequence: TGTGCCAGTAGTCCACAACAGGGGGTCGGTGGCTACACCTTC. Residues: CASSPQQGVGGYTF. The chain combines TRBV19 with TRBJ1-2; 8 bases align to TRBD1. With 5 bases clipped from V and 7 bases from J, the junction kept 9 bases outside the gene matches. CDR1 and CDR2 from the germline V gene are LNHDA and SQIVND (reference sequence). The CDR3 consists of 14 residues. The whole variable domain, filled in from reference TRBV19 and TRBJ1-2, reads DGGITQSPKYLFRKEGQNVTLSCEQNLNHDAMYWYRQDPGQGLRLIYYSQIVNDFQKGDIAEGYSVSREKKESFPLTVTSAQKNPTAFYLCASSPQQGVGGYTFGSGTRLTVV.

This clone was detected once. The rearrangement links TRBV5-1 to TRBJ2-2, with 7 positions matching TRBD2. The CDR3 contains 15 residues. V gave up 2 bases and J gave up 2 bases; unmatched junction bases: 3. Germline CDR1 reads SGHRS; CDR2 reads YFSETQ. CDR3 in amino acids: CASSFGGSNTGELFF. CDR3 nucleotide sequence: TGCGCCAGCAGCTTCGGGGGGTCCAACACCGGGGAGCTGTTTTTT.

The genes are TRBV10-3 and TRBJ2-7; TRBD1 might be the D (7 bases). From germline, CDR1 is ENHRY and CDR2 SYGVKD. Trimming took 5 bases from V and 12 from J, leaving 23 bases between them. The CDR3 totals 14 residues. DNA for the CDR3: TGTGCCATCAGTCCCCCCGGGGGACAGTGGGTTCTGTACTTC. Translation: CAISPPGGQWVLYF.

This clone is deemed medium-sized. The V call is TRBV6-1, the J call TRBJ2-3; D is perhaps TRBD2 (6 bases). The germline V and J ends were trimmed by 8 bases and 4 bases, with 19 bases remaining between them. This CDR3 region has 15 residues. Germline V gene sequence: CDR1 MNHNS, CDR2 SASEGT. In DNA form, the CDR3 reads TGTGCCAGCGAACTTCGACTAGGACTGGCAGATACGCAGTATTTT. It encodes CASELRLGLADTQYF.

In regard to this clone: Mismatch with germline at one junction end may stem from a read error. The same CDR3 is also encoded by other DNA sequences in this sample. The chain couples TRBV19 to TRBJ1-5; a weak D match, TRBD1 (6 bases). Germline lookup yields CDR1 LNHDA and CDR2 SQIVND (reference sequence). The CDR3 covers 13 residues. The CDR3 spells CASSLLEGETQHF. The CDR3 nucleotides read TGTGCCAGTAGCCTCCTCGAGGGGGAAACCCAGCATTTC.

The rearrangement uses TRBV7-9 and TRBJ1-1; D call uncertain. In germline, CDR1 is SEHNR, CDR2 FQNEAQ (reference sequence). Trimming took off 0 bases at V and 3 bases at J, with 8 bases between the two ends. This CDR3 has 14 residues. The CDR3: CASSLANADTEAFF. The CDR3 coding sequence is TGTGCCAGCAGCTTAGCTAACGCGGACACTGAAGCTTTCTTT.

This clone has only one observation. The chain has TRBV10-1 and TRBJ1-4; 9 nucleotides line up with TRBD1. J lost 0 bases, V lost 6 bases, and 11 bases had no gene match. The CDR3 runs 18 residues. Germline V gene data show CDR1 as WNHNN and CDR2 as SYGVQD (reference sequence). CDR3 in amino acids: CASSGPGTGYATNEKLFF. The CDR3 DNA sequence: TGCGCCAGCAGCGGTCCCGGGACAGGGTACGCAACTAATGAAAAACTGTTTTTT.